This T cell receptor (beta chain) derives from a study of CD8 T cells in Susac syndrome (dated by TCRdb to the late 2010s). About the study as a whole: Among the Susac syndrome patients who were sequenced, clinically active disease was present in about 6 and clinical remission was observed in 8 or 9. The study compared CD8+ T cell repertoire clonality among about a dozen healthy donors, roughly 14 Susac syndrome patients and some 16 multiple sclerosis patients. Repertoire sequencing was used to test whether CD8+ T cell activation and differentiation in Susac syndrome was antigen driven. At the time of blood withdrawal, Susac syndrome patients were either therapy-naive, taking corticosteroids (with some also receiving IVIg), or on IVIg alone.

High-throughput TCR beta sequencing profiled peripheral blood CD8+ and CD4+ T cells from healthy donors, Susac syndrome patients and multiple sclerosis patients. Recently defined diagnostic criteria for definite or probable disease were met by the Susac syndrome patients. Bulk CD8+ and CD4+ T cells were purified by magnetic negative isolation, while CD8+ TEMRA cells were enriched using FACS. Blood was collected in EDTA tubes and processed within 24 hours, with PBMCs isolated through density gradient centrifugation. PBMCs destined for TCR sequencing were cryopreserved in liquid nitrogen and later thawed in a 37 °C water bath. Purity of sorted or isolated CD4+, CD8+ and CD8+ TEMRA cells was at least 90%. RNA was extracted with the RNeasy kit and 0.5 to 1 ug was reverse transcribed using random hexamers. The immunoSEQ multiplex PCR assay, which covers 54 Vbeta and 13 Jbeta segments, was used to amplify TCR beta CDR3 regions. PCR amplification bias was corrected by using a synthetic template baseline for primer optimization and computational correction. The original pipeline was this. Reads were annotated to V, D and J genes per IMGT and analyzed with immunoSEQ Analyzer, keeping only productive sequences. To calculate clonality, Shannon entropy was normalized by log2 of the number of productive unique sequences and then subtracted from one. For each patient and control, public and private clones were evaluated within the 100 most prevalent clones. A clone was defined as Susac-specific if it was absent from the healthy and MS cohorts, from 1052 published viral clones and from other ImmuneACCESS disease sequences. The raw public reads went through TCRdb reprocessing: fastp at Q25, MiXCR clone calling, in-frame beta chains kept. Each entry is one CDR3 protein sequence, shown with its most common DNA and genes. TCRdb assigned the V and J calls; the authors' analysis was not used. Across this sample there are approximately 57,000 distinct CDR3 sequences, with 85% to 95% seen only once. The biggest ten clones account for less than 0.8% of the sample.

V and J are trimmed by 5 bases and 4 bases, and the gene matches miss 8 bases of the junction. Reading the germline V gene (reference sequence) gives CDR1 SEHNR and CDR2 FQNEAQ. Measured from the cysteine to the phenylalanine, the CDR3 is 16 residues long. Solely the CDR3 DNA is kept, with 48 bases framed from the first base. In regard to this clonotype: Its recognized antigen is unknown. No much larger clonotype is one base removed from it; base qualities were not supplied.

Broader findings and caveats from the paper: More than 15 Susac-specific public clones were identified in the total CD8+ repertoire, and roughly five Susac-specific public clones were identified in the CD8+ TEMRA repertoire. CD8+ repertoires in Susac syndrome showed clonal expansion, which was highest in CD8+ TEMRA cells and was greater in clinically active patients than in remitting patients. The number of individuals in the TCR sequencing and HLA analysis was recognized as being relatively small.

This receptor was obtained from a human donor with Susac syndrome. Sequencing was performed on CD8+ T cells from PBMCs. The chain joins TRBV7-9 to TRBJ2-2; TRBD1 aligns with 9 central bases. The DNA is TGTGCCAGCAGCGACCTGGGACAGGGTATCACCGGGGAGCTGTTTTTT. This codes for CASSDLGQGITGELFF.